This TCR beta chain was identified during a study of shared clonotypes between healthy human individuals (dated by TCRdb to 2019 to 2021). As for the study more broadly: Two women and a few men aged 18 to 49 years were included in the cohort. Per donor, three plates each were used for CD4 naive and CD4 memory, two for CD8 naive, and one for CD8 memory. Blood TCR repertoires of a handful of healthy adults were deeply sequenced to estimate repertoire size and the extent of clonotype sharing between individuals. Libraries were prepared and TCR repertoires were sequenced by different laboratories using diverse techniques, in order to increase sequencing depth and limit assay-specific biases. Between about 0.94 and 8.9 billion PBMCs per donor were obtained by leukapheresis. The paper as a whole reports these results and caveats: Sampling was restricted to blood, and TCR repertoires in tissue are likely to differ from TCR repertoires in blood. The small number of donors limited the genetic and exposure-history diversity represented. Even with the large sequencing depth, rarefaction of the sorted-subset datasets indicated that sequencing was incomplete. Compared with non-shared clonotypes, clonotypes shared by all four sorted-subset donors had higher generation probabilities. Naive subsets generally had larger estimated clonotype richness than memory subsets did. Pairwise subsampling led to the expectation that sequencing depth would affect the degree of clonotype sharing among donors. Across a handful of donors, approximately 5% of naive CD4, around 3.3% of naive CD8, 2% to 2.5% of memory CD4, and roughly 0.41% of memory CD8 clonotypes were shared.

The donors were healthy, HIV-negative adults with no recently reported acute infections or vaccinations. Only Caucasian adults living in Nashville, Tennessee, USA were represented among the donors. CD4+ T cells were enriched by magnetic negative selection, after which naive cells were positively selected on CD45RA and the negative fraction was taken as the memory subset. After blood collection by leukapheresis, PBMCs were isolated using Ficoll-Histopaque density gradient centrifugation and then cryopreserved in the vapor phase of liquid nitrogen. Analytical flow cytometry was used to check the purity and quantity of each magnetically sorted T cell population. From each sorted fraction, genomic DNA was isolated and quantified by UV absorbance on a Nanodrop 2000c. A note on this clone: It lacks a known antigen. No clone much larger than this one lies a single base away; base qualities are absent. The same CDR3 arises from other DNA sequences in this sample as well.

TCR CDR3 regions were amplified from genomic DNA by multiplex PCR using the deep immunoSEQ assay. Genomic DNA extracted from each cell subset was distributed evenly over all wells of several immunoSEQ 96-well plates, and each plate served as one replicate. For sorted subsets, 200 ng of genomic DNA, equivalent to 30,000 or so T cell genomes, went into each replicate PCR. Purified libraries were measured with a Qubit 3.0 fluorometer, size-checked on a Bioanalyzer 2100, and measured again with the KAPA Library Quantification kit. A separate single-read 150-cycle Illumina NextSeq 550 flow cell was used to sequence each immunoSEQ 96-well plate. The study's processing was this. Because only junctional sequences without quality scores were contained in the immunoSEQ output, filtering matching that applied to full-length reads could not be performed. To assign V/J genes and CDR3, sequences were annotated against IMGT germline references using PyIR, a Python wrapper for IgBLAST v1.9. Any read was removed if the V/J assignment was weak (E-value above 1e-6), the CDR3 was missing, or the read contained stop codons, out-of-frame junctions, or ambiguous translated residues. A V3J clonotype was defined by an identical inferred V gene, J gene, and CDR3 amino acid sequence. To compute the percentage overlap between repertoires, the number of shared unique clonotypes was divided by the size of the smaller repertoire. Three approaches were used to assess repertoire richness: RTK rarefaction, the Chao1 estimator, and Recon v2.1 estimates of unobserved clonotypes. Generation probabilities were computed with OLGA for all TCRbeta clonotypes obtained by the gDNA method from four donors. This is the immuneACCESS table as TCRdb keeps it, with only in-frame sequences that have V and J called. A part of the clones is gone; compared with another copy, unresolved V genes explain less than half, and the rest is unexplained. Clone size and the V and J calls come from that table; the DNA yielded D and trimming. This sample holds over 2 million clones; about 95% were observed only once. The top ten clonotypes cover roughly 0.13% of the sample.

Between the V and J ends, shortened by 0 bases and 6 bases respectively, the junction contains 10 bases. CDR1 and CDR2 were assigned from the germline V gene as SGHRS and YFSETQ. Reading from cysteine to phenylalanine, the CDR3 counts 15 amino acids. CDR3 DNA is the only sequence kept; it has 45 bases, read in frame from the first base. Sequencing input: naive CD4+ T cells sorted from blood. Sample cell subset or site, as interpreted from the label and publication: CD45RA+ positively selected. This receptor was identified in a man aged 18 to 35 in good health. The chain couples TRBV5-1 to TRBJ1-6, and perhaps TRBD1 as D gene, on 5 matching bases. The sequence in DNA is TGCGCCAGCAGCTTGGAGGGGCAGGGTAATTCACCCCTCCACTTT. Translated, it reads CASSLEGQGNSPLHF.